Listed below are T cell receptor beta chains from one sample, sequenced in a study of OX40 agonist ivuxolimab in advanced cancers. TCRdb keeps only in-frame clones here, not all; method: immunoSEQ multiplex PCR. This sample has about 50,000 clones, with nearly 80% found just once. The sample here was CD4+ or CD8+ T cells sorted from blood, taken in a trial of the OX40 agonist ivuxolimab. These receptor sequences come from an adult with an advanced solid tumor such as melanoma, head and neck, liver or kidney cancer. Each CDR3 is given with its conserved first and last residue. The D gene is left open where the match is weak. Where a row states a size, it is once, few, many or the class of an expanded clone; other rows omit it.

j_gene: TRBJ2-3; abundance: -; v_gene: TRBV7-8; d_gene: -; CDR3aa: CASSPYRTPGRLGTDTQYF; CDR3nt: TGTGCCAGCAGCCCTTACCGCACACCAGGTCGACTTGGCACAGATACGCAGTATTTT
j_gene: TRBJ1-5; abundance: -; v_gene: TRBV7-2; d_gene: TRBD1; CDR3aa: CASSHTGDNQPQHF; CDR3nt: TGTGCCAGCAGCCATACAGGGGACAATCAGCCCCAGCATTTT
j_gene: TRBJ1-4; abundance: -; v_gene: TRBV5-1; d_gene: TRBD1; CDR3aa: CASSPRGQAVSEKLFF; CDR3nt: TGCGCCAGCAGCCCTAGGGGGCAGGCAGTAAGTGAAAAACTGTTTTTT
j_gene: TRBJ1-5; abundance: -; v_gene: TRBV18; d_gene: TRBD1; CDR3aa: CASSRAGGFNQPQHF; CDR3nt: TGTGCCAGCTCAAGGGCAGGGGGATTCAATCAGCCCCAGCATTTT
j_gene: TRBJ2-1; abundance: -; v_gene: TRBV27; d_gene: TRBD2; CDR3aa: CASERSRGRGNEQFF; CDR3nt: TGTGCCAGCGAAAGGTCCCGCGGGAGAGGCAATGAGCAGTTCTTC
j_gene: TRBJ2-3; abundance: once; v_gene: TRBV7-9; d_gene: -; CDR3aa: CASSPGGGADTQYF; CDR3nt: TGTGCCAGCAGCCCCGGAGGAGGGGCGGATACGCAGTATTTT
j_gene: TRBJ2-7; abundance: few; v_gene: TRBV10-3; d_gene: TRBD1; CDR3aa: CAISVRQGTYEQYF; CDR3nt: TGTGCCATCAGTGTCAGACAGGGGACCTACGAGCAGTACTTC
j_gene: TRBJ2-2; abundance: -; v_gene: TRBV15; d_gene: -; CDR3aa: CATSRDHGGNTGELFF; CDR3nt: TGTGCCACCAGCAGAGATCACGGGGGGAACACCGGGGAGCTGTTTTTT
j_gene: TRBJ1-2; abundance: -; v_gene: TRBV5-1; d_gene: -; CDR3aa: CASSLIPDYGYTF; CDR3nt: TGCGCCAGCAGCTTAATCCCAGACTATGGCTACACCTTC
j_gene: TRBJ2-1; abundance: -; v_gene: TRBV18; d_gene: -; CDR3aa: CASSPGGDNEQFF; CDR3nt: TGTGCCAGCTCACCGGGCGGTGACAATGAGCAGTTCTTC
j_gene: TRBJ2-2; abundance: -; v_gene: TRBV18; d_gene: TRBD1; CDR3aa: CASSQDRAAGELFF; CDR3nt: TGTGCCAGCTCACAGGACAGGGCGGCCGGGGAGCTGTTTTTT
j_gene: TRBJ2-3; abundance: -; v_gene: TRBV11-3; d_gene: TRBD1; CDR3aa: CASSSTGGPTDTQYF; CDR3nt: TGTGCCAGCAGCTCGACAGGGGGCCCCACAGATACGCAGTATTTT
j_gene: TRBJ2-7; abundance: -; v_gene: TRBV6-6; d_gene: TRBD2; CDR3aa: CASRSSGEASYEQYF; CDR3nt: TGTGCCAGCAGGTCTAGCGGGGAGGCCTCCTACGAGCAGTACTTC
j_gene: TRBJ2-7; abundance: -; v_gene: TRBV7-2; d_gene: TRBD1; CDR3aa: CASSLGTRLQGAAYEQYF; CDR3nt: TGTGCCAGCAGCTTAGGCACGAGGCTACAGGGGGCCGCCTACGAGCAGTACTTC
j_gene: TRBJ2-7; abundance: -; v_gene: TRBV27; d_gene: -; CDR3aa: CASGRNGDYEQYF; CDR3nt: TGTGCCAGCGGCCGAAACGGGGACTACGAGCAGTACTTC
j_gene: TRBJ2-5; abundance: -; v_gene: TRBV4-3; d_gene: TRBD2; CDR3aa: CASSQVGTSGATLRGETQYF; CDR3nt: TGCGCCAGCAGCCAAGTGGGGACTAGCGGGGCCACTCTGAGGGGAGAGACCCAGTACTTC
j_gene: TRBJ1-5; abundance: -; v_gene: TRBV6-1; d_gene: TRBD1; CDR3aa: CASSEARKTGSQPQHF; CDR3nt: TGTGCCAGCAGTGAAGCGCGGAAGACAGGGAGTCAGCCCCAGCATTTT
j_gene: TRBJ1-2; abundance: -; v_gene: TRBV7-3; d_gene: -; CDR3aa: CASSLRQGYGYTF; CDR3nt: TGTGCCAGCAGCTTAAGGCAGGGGTATGGCTACACCTTC